These 20 T cell receptor beta chains came from one sample sequenced in a study of T-cell memory formation after mild COVID-19. In TCRdb, the 5' RACE reads were re-called with MiXCR into one record per CDR3 protein. The top ten clones hold around 20% of a sample with some 320,000 distinct CDR3 sequences, more than 15% of them seen once. Sequenced sample: PBMCs or a T cell subset sorted from them (not recorded which). The source of these receptors is a man between 18 and 35 years old who had mild COVID-19 (a few samples of this study predate the infection). Cell type and time point are not known.

V is TRBV5-1 and J is TRBJ1-1; 7 bases fit TRBD1. Germline CDR1 and CDR2: SGHRS and YFSETQ. Losses at the gene ends were 4 bases for V and 1 base for J; bases not matched to a gene: 4. The CDR3 has 14 residues. The chain's CDR3 is CASSRQGENTEAFF. The CDR3 DNA is TGCGCCAGCAGCCGACAGGGTGAGAACACTGAAGCTTTCTTT.

The rearrangement links TRBV2 to TRBJ2-5; 7 nucleotides agree with TRBD1. J was trimmed by 5 bases and V by 6 bases; bases with no gene match: 12. The V gene's germline CDR1 is SNHLY and CDR2 FYNNEI. This CDR3 has 15 residues. This chain's CDR3 is CASSLQGQGSETQYF. The CDR3 region has the DNA TGTGCCAGCAGCCTACAGGGGCAGGGGTCCGAGACCCAGTACTTC.

The chain uses TRBV7-8 and TRBJ2-7; TRBD1 might be the D (6 bases). CDR3 length equals 14 residues. CDR1 and CDR2 from the germline V gene are SGHVS and FQNEAQ. Trimming took off 1 base at V and 2 bases at J, with 9 bases between the two ends. DNA of the CDR3: TGTGCCAGCAGCTTAGGGGCAGGGGCCTACGAGCAGTACTTC. Residues: CASSLGAGAYEQYF.

This clonotype was seen many times. V gene TRBV9 combines with J gene TRBJ2-6; D might be TRBD1 or TRBD2, each matching 5 bases. This CDR3 has 19 residues. The germline V and J ends were trimmed by 4 bases and 0 bases, with 20 bases remaining between them. Germline V lookup: CDR1 SGDLS, CDR2 YYNGEE. CDR3 DNA sequence: TGTGCCAGCAGCCAGGGTCCCGGGACGGGGACCTCTGGGGCCAACGTCCTGACTTTC. Translating it yields CASSQGPGTGTSGANVLTF.

This clonotype was counted only a few times. The V call is TRBV4-1, the J call TRBJ1-1; D may be TRBD1 (5 bases). Trimming took off 4 bases at V and 2 bases at J, with 17 bases between the two ends. Germline values: CDR1 MGHRA, CDR2 YSYEKL. This CDR3 comprises 16 residues. The CDR3 here is CASSRWGGGDNTEAFF. The DNA for the CDR3 is TGCGCCAGCAGCCGGTGGGGGGGAGGGGATAACACTGAAGCTTTCTTT.

This clonotype has at least ten counts. The chain recombines TRBV6-2 or TRBV6-3 with TRBJ2-1; a weak D match, TRBD1 (6 bases). Trimming took off 1 base at V and 4 bases at J, with 14 bases between the two ends. The germline V gene encodes CDR1 MNHEY and CDR2 SVGEGT. The CDR3 covers 16 residues. Here the CDR3 DNA reads TGTGCCAGCAGTTACTGGTCTGGGACAAAGTACAATGAGCAGTTCTTC. This translates into CASSYWSGTKYNEQFF.

This clonotype was detected a few times. The gene calls are TRBV5-1 and TRBJ2-1, with D possibly matching TRBD2 (5 bases). The germline gives CDR1 SGHRS, CDR2 YFSETQ. The CDR3 contains 15 residues. V lost 0 bases and J lost 7, with 14 bases in between. In DNA, the CDR3 is TGCGCCAGCAGCTTGGATACTAGTTTTTCAAATGAGCAGTTCTTC. Its translation is CASSLDTSFSNEQFF.

The chain employs TRBV20-1 and TRBJ1-5; D not resolved. Germline loops: CDR1 DFQATT, CDR2 SNEGSKA (reference sequence). This CDR3 has 14 residues. V lost 2 bases to trimming and J lost 3 bases, with 11 bases between them. Here the CDR3 reads CSARNGLNNQPQHF. The DNA of the CDR3 is TGCAGTGCTAGAAATGGGCTAAACAATCAGCCCCAGCATTTT.

V is TRBV4-1 and J is TRBJ2-7; 7 bases are a match to TRBD1. There are 14 residues in the CDR3. The germline V gene encodes CDR1 MGHRA and CDR2 YSYEKL. The junction had 6 bases not matched to a gene; V was cut back by 0 bases and J by 7 bases. CDR3 sequence reads: CASSQEQGFWEQYV. Here the CDR3 DNA reads TGCGCCAGCAGCCAAGAACAGGGGTTCTGGGAGCAGTACGTC.

This clonotype showed up just a few times. One end of the junction does not line up with germline, which may come from a read error. The V and J genes are TRBV7-9 and TRBJ2-1, with D hard to call. Germline values: CDR1 SEHNR, CDR2 FQNEAQ (reference sequence). The CDR3 is 9 amino acids. Written as DNA, the CDR3 is TGTGCCAGCAGCTTAGGTGGAGTCTTC. It yields the protein CASSLGGVF.

This clonotype was seen more than once but under ten times. The CDR3 here is CASSLRGSSFTGELFF. CDR3 in DNA: TGTGCCAGCAGCTTGCGGGGTTCCAGTTTTACCGGGGAGCTGTTTTTT. The genes are TRBV3-1 and TRBJ2-2, with D perhaps TRBD2 (6 bases). V lost 5 bases and J 5 bases, leaving 18 bases between the germline ends. The CDR3 sequence is 16 residues long. Germline loops: CDR1 LGHDT, CDR2 YNNKEL (reference sequence).

This clonotype was seen a handful of times. V is TRBV4-3 and J is TRBJ2-7, with D perhaps TRBD2 (6 bases). Germline CDR1 reads LGHNA; CDR2 reads YSLEER. This CDR3 comprises 15 residues. V shed 0 bases and J shed 1 base, with 10 bases lying between them. CDR3 sequence (DNA): TGCGCCAGCAGCCAAGATTGGAGGGAGTCCTACGAGCAGTACTTC. It is translated as CASSQDWRESYEQYF.

The CDR3 sequence is CASSYISQPLGDTQYF. CDR3 coding DNA: TGTGCCAGCAGTTACATTTCTCAGCCTCTAGGAGATACGCAGTATTTT. This sequence joins TRBV6-2 or TRBV6-3 and TRBJ2-3; D is unclear. Trimming pared 2 bases from V and 5 bases from J, leaving 17 bases between. The CDR3 has 16 amino acids. The germline CDR1 and CDR2 sequences are MNHEY and SVGEGT.

The chain joins TRBV12-3 or TRBV12-4 to TRBJ2-3; TRBD2 might be the D (5 bases). With 3 bases removed from V and 9 bases from J, the gap between germline ends came to 13 bases. The CDR3 sequence is 13 residues long. Here the CDR3 reads CASSFQDGVTQYF. The CDR3 DNA is TGTGCCAGCAGTTTCCAGGACGGGGTCACGCAGTATTTT.

The sample holds a few counts of this clonotype. V is TRBV20-1 and J is TRBJ2-1, with TRBD2 matching 8 bases. This CDR3 spans 13 amino acids. Trimming cost V 5 bases and J 3 bases; bases outside gene matches: 3. CDR1 and CDR2 (germline): DFQATT, SNEGSKA (reference sequence). As DNA, the CDR3 is TGCAGTGCTCCACTAGCGGACTACAATGAGCAGTTCTTC. The encoded protein is CSAPLADYNEQFF.

This clonotype turned up a few times. The DNA of the CDR3 is TGTGCCAGCAGCACCCCGGGCAGGGGAACCAAAAACATTCAGTACTTC. Its translation is CASSTPGRGTKNIQYF. The rearrangement links TRBV7-9 to TRBJ2-4, with TRBD1 as a possible D gene (6 bases). Germline CDR1 is SEHNR and CDR2 is FQNEAQ (reference sequence). The CDR3 spans 16 residues. The V gene lost 5 bases and the J gene lost 2 bases, with 16 bases spanning the gap.

In its sample, this clonotype was seen a few times. This sequence joins TRBV28 and TRBJ2-1; D could derive from TRBD1 or TRBD2 (5 bases each). The germline V gene has CDR1 MDHEN and CDR2 SYDVKM. Trimming stripped 6 bases from V and 3 bases from J, with 21 bases between. The CDR3 is made up of 17 amino acids. The CDR3: CASRHPPDGAYYNEQFF. In nucleotides, the CDR3 is TGTGCCAGCAGGCATCCCCCTGACGGGGCCTACTACAATGAGCAGTTCTTC.

Here the CDR3 DNA reads TGTGCTAGTGGTTTGGTGGCTAGCGGGGCCCCAGATACGCAGTATTTT. It encodes CASGLVASGAPDTQYF. The chain couples TRBV12-5 to TRBJ2-3; 9 positions match TRBD2. The length of the CDR3 is 16 residues. Germline V gene sequence: CDR1 LGHNT, CDR2 FRNRAP. V trimming: 0 bases; J trimming: 4 bases; junction bases outside the gene matches: 5. The variable domain in full, with the rest retrieved from reference TRBV12-5 and TRBJ2-3, is DARVTQTPRHKVTEMGQEVTMRCQPILGHNTVFWYRQTMMQGLELLAYFRNRAPLDDSGMPKDRFSAEMPDATLATLKIQPSEPRDSAVYFCASGLVASGAPDTQYFGPGTRLTVL.

This sequence joins TRBV10-3 and TRBJ1-5, with a possible D match to TRBD1 (6 bases). Trimming took 3 bases from V and 4 from J, leaving 13 bases between them. Per the germline V gene, CDR1 is ENHRY and CDR2 is SYGVKD. CDR3 size: 15 residues. The CDR3 DNA is TGTGCCATCAGTGACAGGGGAGGTCGGAATCAGCCCCAGCATTTT. It specifies CAISDRGGRNQPQHF.

This clonotype was seen more than once but under ten times. The CDR3 coding sequence is TGTGCCGGGGGGGCGGATGCCTACAATGAGCAGTTCTTC. Protein sequence: CAGGADAYNEQFF. The gene calls are TRBV6-1 and TRBJ2-1; possible D gene TRBD2, 7 bases. The germline CDR1 and CDR2 sequences are MNHNS and SASEGT. V dropped 11 bases and J dropped 2 bases, with 13 bases sitting between them. The CDR3 is made up of 13 amino acids.